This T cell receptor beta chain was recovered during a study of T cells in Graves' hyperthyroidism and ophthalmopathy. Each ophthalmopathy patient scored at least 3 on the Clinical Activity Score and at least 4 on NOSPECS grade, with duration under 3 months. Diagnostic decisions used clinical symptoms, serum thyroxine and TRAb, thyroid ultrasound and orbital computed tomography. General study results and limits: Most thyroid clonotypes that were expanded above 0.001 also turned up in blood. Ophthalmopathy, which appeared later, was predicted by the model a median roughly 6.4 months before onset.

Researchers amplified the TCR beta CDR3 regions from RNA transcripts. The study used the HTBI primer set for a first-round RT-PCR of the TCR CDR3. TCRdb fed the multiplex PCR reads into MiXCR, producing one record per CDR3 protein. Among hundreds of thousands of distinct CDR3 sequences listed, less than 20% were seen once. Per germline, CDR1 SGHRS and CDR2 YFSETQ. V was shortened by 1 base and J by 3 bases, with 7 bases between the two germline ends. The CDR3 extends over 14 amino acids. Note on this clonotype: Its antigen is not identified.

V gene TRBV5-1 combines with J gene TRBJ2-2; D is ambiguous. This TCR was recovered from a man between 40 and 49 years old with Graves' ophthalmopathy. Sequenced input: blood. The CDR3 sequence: CASSLWSDTGELFF. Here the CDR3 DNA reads TGCGCCAGCAGCTTGTGGTCGGACACCGGGGAGCTGTTTTTT.